These 11 T cell receptor beta chains were sequenced from one sample in a study of blood T cell repertoires in COVID-19. Clones were read by immunoSEQ multiplex PCR, and TCRdb kept only the in-frame ones, dropping some. The table records approximately 40,000 clones, 80% of them present only once. Sequences were obtained from peripheral blood. These receptors originate from an elderly man with active or convalescent COVID-19.

CDR3 in DNA: TGTGCCGTCAGGGGTAGCGGGTTCTCCTACAATGAGCAGTTCTTC. This sequence encodes CAVRGSGFSYNEQFF. The chain is built from TRBV7-8 and TRBJ2-1; tentative D call: TRBD2 (7 bases). This CDR3 is 15 amino acids long. CDR1 and CDR2 (germline): SGHVS, FQNEAQ. The V gene lost 11 bases and the J gene lost 0 bases, with 17 bases spanning the gap.

This clone was detected once. The chain employs TRBV7-9 and TRBJ2-3; perhaps TRBD2 as D (5 bases). Germline V lookup: CDR1 SEHNR, CDR2 FQNEAQ (reference sequence). V was pared by 1 base and J by 11 bases, with 13 bases between. The CDR3 runs 13 residues. The CDR3 region is CASSLDDGRMQYF. The CDR3 DNA is TGTGCCAGCAGCTTAGACGATGGGAGAATGCAGTATTTT.

The chain joins TRBV7-3 to TRBJ2-7, with 10 positions matching TRBD1. V shed 1 base, J shed 6 bases, and the junction held 6 bases outside the gene matches. CDR3 size: 15 residues. Germline CDR1 and CDR2: SGHTA and FQGTGA. CDR3 nucleotide sequence: TGTGCCAGCAGCTTAAAGGGGACAGGGGCCTCCGAGCAGTACTTC. It codes for CASSLKGTGASEQYF.

This sequence joins TRBV30 and TRBJ2-1, with a possible D match to TRBD1 (5 bases). The CDR3 covers 13 residues. The ends were cut back, 2 bases at V and 9 bases at J, with 14 bases in the middle. CDR1 is GTSNPN, CDR2 SVGIG, per germline (reference sequence). In DNA form, the CDR3 reads TGTGCCTGGAGTCCGCAGGGTGTGAGTGAGCAGTTCTTC. Amino acid sequence: CAWSPQGVSEQFF.

V usage is TRBV7-8 and J usage is TRBJ2-1, with 7 bases matching TRBD2. Germline values: CDR1 SGHVS, CDR2 FQNEAQ. CDR3 length: 20 amino acids. J was trimmed by 0 bases and V by 5 bases; bases with no gene match: 19. The CDR3 loop is CASSPEGAGNLKSSYNEQFF. Written as DNA, the CDR3 is TGTGCCAGCAGCCCCGAGGGAGCGGGGAATTTAAAGAGCTCCTACAATGAGCAGTTCTTC.

This clone appeared once. The same CDR3 is also encoded by other DNA sequences in this sample. The chain combines TRBV28 with TRBJ1-3; tentatively, D is TRBD1 (5 bases). Germline assignment: CDR1 MDHEN and CDR2 SYDVKM. V was clipped by 7 bases and J by 8 bases, with 21 bases between them. This CDR3 comprises 15 residues. The CDR3 DNA reads as TGTGCCAGCACTCCCCTGGGGCAGGGAAAGGACACCATATATTTT. This codes for CASTPLGQGKDTIYF.

This chain links TRBV5-6 with TRBJ2-5, with 11 nucleotides matching TRBD2. Trimming at V came to 7 bases and at J to 5 bases, leaving 22 bases not matched to a gene. The CDR3 is 19 residues long. The germline V gene encodes CDR1 SGHDT and CDR2 YYEEEE. The CDR3 DNA reads as TGTGCCAGCCCGCGCCGGGGACCGACTAGCGGGAACGGAGGGGAGACCCAGTACTTC. Amino acid sequence: CASPRRGPTSGNGGETQYF.

The V gene is TRBV18, the J gene TRBJ2-5; TRBD2 matches 14 bases. Looked up from germline, CDR1 is KGHSH and CDR2 is LQKENI. The CDR3 has 18 amino acids. V gave up 3 bases and J gave up 1 base; unmatched junction bases: 7. The DNA for the CDR3 is TGTGCCAGCTCACCTTGGGGACTAGCGGGGGACCTCCAAGAGACCCAGTACTTC. It encodes CASSPWGLAGDLQETQYF.

This chain joins TRBV5-1 and TRBJ2-5; 12 bases match TRBD2. The length of the CDR3 is 15 residues. Germline values: CDR1 SGHRS, CDR2 YFSETQ. With 6 bases clipped from V and 1 base from J, the junction kept 4 bases outside the gene matches. CDR3 nucleotides: TGCGCCAGCAAGCTAGCGGGGGGGCCCCAAGAGACCCAGTACTTC. Protein: CASKLAGGPQETQYF. The full variable domain, its missing parts supplied by reference TRBV5-1 and TRBJ2-5, is KAGVTQTPRYLIKTRGQQVTLSCSPISGHRSVSWYQQTPGQGLQFLFEYFSETQRNKGNFPGRFSGRQFSNSRSEMNVSTLELGDSALYLCASKLAGGPQETQYFGPGTRLLVL.

The chain is built from TRBV19 and TRBJ2-6, with 9 bases aligning to TRBD1. The ends lost 8 bases at V and 0 bases at J; junction bases unmatched: 8. Germline CDR1 reads LNHDA; CDR2 reads SQIVND (reference sequence). This CDR3 comprises 17 residues. The CDR3 nucleotides are TGTGCCAGTTCGAGGGACAGGGCCAGCTCTGGGGCCAACGTCCTGACTTTC. It yields the protein CASSRDRASSGANVLTF.

This chain joins TRBV24-1 and TRBJ1-1, with TRBD1 matching over 8 bases. Germline CDR1 and CDR2: KGHDR and SFDVKD. This CDR3 contains 12 residues. The junction had 2 bases not matched to a gene; V was cut back by 6 bases and J by 6 bases. Written as DNA, the CDR3 is TGTGCCACCAGTAACAGGGGGGCTGAAGCTTTCTTT. The encoded protein is CATSNRGAEAFF.